Below, 15 T cell receptor beta chains from the same sample are listed, as sequenced in a study of metastatic and nonmetastatic thyroid tumors. Through MiXCR, TCRdb re-clonotyped the PCR reads. The repertoire includes around 12,000 clones, around 40% of them detected once, and about 16% sits in the top ten. All patients were treatment-naive before thyroid surgery. Sequencing used tumor tissue. These receptors came from a female donor with papillary thyroid cancer or a benign thyroid nodule (not recorded which). Some clones in this sample may be carry-over from other donors' samples.

In this sample, this clone is large. CDR3 loop: CASSLTPNTGELFF. CDR3 nucleotide sequence: TGTGCCAGCAGCTTAACTCCGAACACCGGGGAGCTGTTTTTT. The rearrangement joins TRBV7-8 to TRBJ2-2, with D uncertain. V shed 2 bases and J shed 0 bases, with 4 bases lying between them. This CDR3 region has 14 residues. Germline assignment: CDR1 SGHVS and CDR2 FQNEAQ.

The V gene is TRBV4-1, the J gene TRBJ1-2; no reliable D call. The V gene lost 1 base and the J gene lost 7 bases, with 19 bases spanning the gap. The CDR3 spans 16 residues. Germline V lookup: CDR1 MGHRA, CDR2 YSYEKL. Here the CDR3 DNA reads TGCGCCAGCAGCCAAGGAGTCAGGTGGAATGTGGCTGGCTACACCTTC. Its protein is CASSQGVRWNVAGYTF.

This clone turned up a few times. The V call is TRBV12-3 or TRBV12-4, the J call TRBJ1-2; no clear D gene. The V gene lost 5 bases and the J gene lost 8 bases, with 12 bases spanning the gap. This CDR3 comprises 12 residues. CDR3 loop: CASSGRLLGYTF. The CDR3 bases are TGTGCCAGCAGTGGTCGACTTCTCGGCTACACCTTC.

A few counts support this clone. CDR3 sequence reads: CASRLTTGFNEQYF. CDR3 coding DNA: TGTGCCAGCAGACTTACGACAGGGTTTAACGAGCAGTACTTC. The gene calls are TRBV6-1 and TRBJ2-7; 7 positions agree with TRBD1. With 6 bases clipped from V and 5 bases from J, the junction kept 10 bases outside the gene matches. Germline CDR1 is MNHNS and CDR2 is SASEGT. This CDR3 is built from 14 residues.

In its sample, this clone was seen many times. This sequence may be a read error, since a much larger clone differs from it by one base. Additional DNA sequences in this sample encode the identical CDR3. The chain is built from TRBV7-2 and TRBJ2-4, with D perhaps being TRBD1 or TRBD2 (5 bases each). The V gene's germline CDR1 is SGHTA and CDR2 FQGNSA. There are 12 residues in the CDR3. The CDR3 DNA reads as TGTGCCAACAGCTTGTTCCCGGGGCCTCAGTACTTC. Protein sequence: CANSLFPGPQYF.

The rearrangement joins TRBV10-1 to TRBJ2-7; D could derive from TRBD1 or TRBD2 (5 bases each). Trimming took off 5 bases at V and 0 bases at J, with 11 bases between the two ends. Germline CDR1 is WNHNN and CDR2 is SYGVQD (reference sequence). This CDR3 has 14 residues. Here the CDR3 DNA reads TGCGCCAGCAGTAGGGACCCGTCCTCCTACGAGCAGTACTTC. Amino acids: CASSRDPSSYEQYF.

The chain carries TRBV27 and TRBJ2-5, with 9 bases identical to TRBD1. The CDR3 totals 15 residues. In germline, CDR1 is MNHEY, CDR2 SMNVEV (reference sequence). V was pared by 4 bases and J by 5 bases, with 8 bases of the junction left unmatched. The CDR3 region has the DNA TGTGCCAGCAGTTCCCCGACAGGGGGTGCGGAGACCCAGTACTTC. Its protein product is CASSSPTGGAETQYF.

This clone was recorded a few times. V and J are TRBV28 and TRBJ1-6; 7 bases map to TRBD1. CDR1 and CDR2 (germline): MDHEN, SYDVKM. The CDR3 loop spans 15 amino acids. V shed 5 bases and J 8 bases; nucleotides not matched to a gene: 9. CDR3 coding DNA: TGTGCCAGCAGTCAATCCGGGACAGAACATTCACCCCTCCACTTT. Translation gives CASSQSGTEHSPLHF.

The rearrangement joins TRBV5-1 to TRBJ2-6, with TRBD1 matching over 10 bases. The V gene's germline CDR1 is SGHRS and CDR2 YFSETQ. V gave up 5 bases and J gave up 1 base; unmatched junction bases: 9. The CDR3 covers 18 residues. The CDR3 sequence is CASRLGTGDSSGANVLTF. In DNA, the CDR3 is TGCGCCAGCAGACTAGGGACAGGGGATAGTTCTGGGGCCAACGTCCTGACTTTC.

The chain combines TRBV28 with TRBJ1-3; D unresolved. The germline V gene has CDR1 MDHEN and CDR2 SYDVKM. The CDR3 is 12 amino acids. The V end lost 8 bases, the J end lost 3 bases, and 8 bases lay between the germline ends. CDR3 in DNA: TGTGCCAGCTTCAGTGGTGGAAACACCATATATTTT. Residues: CASFSGGNTIYF.

There are a few counts of this clone. The chain couples TRBV2 to TRBJ2-7; 8 nucleotides align to TRBD1. Germline CDR1 SNHLY, CDR2 FYNNEI. This CDR3 is built from 15 residues. V lost 3 bases to trimming and J lost 7 bases; unmatched junction nucleotides: 11. DNA for the CDR3: TGTGCCAGCAGTGAGACCGGGACAGGTACATGGGAGCAGTACTTC. Its translation is CASSETGTGTWEQYF.

The CDR3 coding sequence is TGCGCCAGCAGCTTGTCAGGGGGAGACATATATTTT. This codes for CASSLSGGDIYF. V gene TRBV5-1 combines with J gene TRBJ1-3; 7 bases align to TRBD1. Trimming removed 1 base from V and 12 bases from J; junction bases left unmatched: 4. CDR1 is SGHRS, CDR2 YFSETQ, per germline. The CDR3 totals 12 residues.

The count of this clone is one. This rearrangement joins TRBV20-1 to TRBJ2-7; 9 bases align to TRBD2. CDR1 and CDR2 (germline): DFQATT, SNEGSKA (reference sequence). The V gene end was trimmed by 4 bases and the J gene end by 5 bases; junction bases not matched to a gene: 3. The CDR3 extends over 12 amino acids. The CDR3 sequence: CSATTSGDEQYF. CDR3 DNA: TGCAGTGCTACGACTAGCGGAGACGAGCAGTACTTC.

The chain combines TRBV6-7 with TRBJ2-7, with D possibly matching TRBD1 (6 bases). TRBV6-7 qualifies as an ORF whose function is uncertain. CDR3 length: 15 residues. Trimming removed 7 bases at V and 2 bases at J, with 18 bases between. The CDR3 loop is CASTLPAGVAYEQYF. The CDR3 DNA is TGTGCCAGCACCCTCCCGGCAGGGGTGGCCTACGAGCAGTACTTC.

The chain has TRBV20-1 and TRBJ1-2, with a tentative D call TRBD1 (5 bases). Germline lookup yields CDR1 DFQATT and CDR2 SNEGSKA (reference sequence). The CDR3 sequence is 12 residues long. With 6 bases removed from V and 8 bases from J, the gap between germline ends came to 16 bases. CDR3 DNA sequence: TGCAGTGCCGAAACCCGGGGGAGAGGCTACACCTTC. Translation: CSAETRGRGYTF.